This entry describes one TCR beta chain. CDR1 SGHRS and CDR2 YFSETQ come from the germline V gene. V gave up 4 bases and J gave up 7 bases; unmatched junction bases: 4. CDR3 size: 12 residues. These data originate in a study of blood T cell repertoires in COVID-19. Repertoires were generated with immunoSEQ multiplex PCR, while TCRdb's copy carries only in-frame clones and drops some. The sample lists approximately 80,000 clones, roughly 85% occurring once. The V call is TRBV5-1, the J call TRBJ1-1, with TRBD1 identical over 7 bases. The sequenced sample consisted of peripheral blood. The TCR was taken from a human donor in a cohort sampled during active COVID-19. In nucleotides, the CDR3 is TGCGCCAGCAGCCCCCAGGGGGATGAAGCTTTCTTT. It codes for CASSPQGDEAFF.